Each of the 20 T cell receptor beta chains below was sequenced from the same sample in a study of CD8+CD57+ T cells in acquired aplastic anemia. Genomic DNA templated the TCR beta VDJ and CDR3 profiling. Each CDR3 protein is one row after TCRdb ran MiXCR on the reads. This repertoire shows some 410,000 distinct CDR3 sequences, about 70% found once; its top ten account for approximately 3.8%. What was sequenced was sorted CD4+, CD8+, or CD8+CD57+ T cells (not recorded which) from PBMCs. These receptors were collected from a human donor in good health, serving as a control.

This chain joins TRBV5-1 and TRBJ2-3; weak D call: TRBD2 (7 bases). Trimming stripped 9 bases from V and 5 bases from J, with 22 bases between. The CDR3 length is 15 residues. Looked up from germline, CDR1 is SGHRS and CDR2 is YFSETQ. The chain's CDR3 is CATSEGGPTEDTQYF. CDR3 nucleotides: TGCGCCACCTCTGAGGGGGGGCCCACAGAAGATACGCAGTATTTT. Using reference TRBV5-1 and TRBJ2-3 for the parts outside the CDR3, the full variable domain is KAGVTQTPRYLIKTRGQQVTLSCSPISGHRSVSWYQQTPGQGLQFLFEYFSETQRNKGNFPGRFSGRQFSNSRSEMNVSTLELGDSALYLCATSEGGPTEDTQYFGPGTRLTVL.

Points on this clonotype: A single base separates this from a much larger clone, so it may be a read error. The V gene is TRBV19, the J gene TRBJ2-1; D unresolved. Germline CDR1 LNHDA, CDR2 SQIVND (reference sequence). The CDR3 is 15 residues long. V lost 3 bases and J 0 bases, leaving 9 bases between the germline ends. CDR3 DNA sequence: TGTGCCAGTAGTATTATGGGATGCTCCTACAATGAGCAGTTCTTC. Protein product: CASSIMGCSYNEQFF.

The chain combines TRBV11-2 with TRBJ2-3; the match to TRBD2 covers 11 bases. CDR3 size: 14 residues. V was clipped by 7 bases and J by 6 bases; unmatched bases: 6. Per germline, CDR1 SGHAT and CDR2 FQNNGV. DNA for the CDR3: TGTGCCAGCAACATAGCGGGGGGGCTGGATACGCAGTATTTT. It codes for CASNIAGGLDTQYF.

This clonotype appeared a few times. The CDR3 reads CASSISRGGTEAFF. The CDR3 region has the DNA TGTGCCAGTAGTATTAGTCGGGGAGGGACTGAAGCTTTCTTT. The chain employs TRBV19 and TRBJ1-1; no clear D gene. The CDR3 has 14 residues. Germline CDR1 is LNHDA and CDR2 is SQIVND (reference sequence). The V end was cut by 3 bases, the J end by 5 bases, with 13 bases between.

A word on this clonotype: Given the absence of the conserved phenylalanine or tryptophan at the CDR3 end, a read error is likely. This chain uses TRBV15 with TRBJ2-3; the D is unclear. V lost 5 bases, J lost 1 base, and 16 bases lay in between. Germline CDR1 is LNHNV and CDR2 is YYDKDF (reference sequence). The CDR3 sequence is 16 residues long. CDR3 loop: CATSLGIIAGTDTQYL. The CDR3 coding sequence is TGTGCCACCAGCTTAGGTATTATCGCTGGCACAGATACGCAGTATTTG.

This chain uses TRBV7-2 with TRBJ1-2; D call uncertain. V was clipped by 2 bases and J by 11 bases, with 21 bases between them. Germline assignment: CDR1 SGHTA and CDR2 FQGNSA. The CDR3 is 15 residues long. The CDR3, as DNA: TGTGCCAGCAGCTTAACGGTGGGGAGGAACGAGCAGTACACCTTC. Amino acids: CASSLTVGRNEQYTF.

There are many counts of this clonotype. This chain joins TRBV12-3 or TRBV12-4 and TRBJ2-1; possible D gene TRBD2, 6 bases. This CDR3 comprises 15 residues. Trimming took off 3 bases at V and 0 bases at J, with 9 bases between the two ends. The CDR3 DNA reads as TGTGCCAGCAGTTTCCGGGGAGGCTCCTACAATGAGCAGTTCTTC. It codes for CASSFRGGSYNEQFF.

With regard to this clonotype: A much larger clone lies a single base off, so this may be a read error. V gene TRBV2 combines with J gene TRBJ1-2; TRBD1 agrees at 9 bases. The length of the CDR3 is 14 residues. Germline V gene sequence: CDR1 SNHLY, CDR2 FYNNEI. The CDR3 sequence: CASSGTGGVDGHTF. The CDR3 DNA is TGTGCCAGCAGTGGTACAGGGGGCGTCGATGGCCACACCTTC.

This clonotype was observed many times. V and J are TRBV3-1 and TRBJ2-7; D unclear. V lost 1 base and J 2 bases, leaving 12 bases between the germline ends. Germline CDR1 and CDR2: LGHDT and YNNKEL (reference sequence). This CDR3 region has 15 residues. DNA of the CDR3: TGTGCCAGCAGCCAAGGTCCGGACGGACCCTACGAGCAGTACTTC. It is translated as CASSQGPDGPYEQYF.

This clonotype was recorded many times. This chain joins TRBV10-3 and TRBJ1-5; D unclear. The length of the CDR3 is 15 residues. Trimming removed 0 bases at V and 6 bases at J, with 12 bases between. Germline values: CDR1 ENHRY, CDR2 SYGVKD. Written as DNA, the CDR3 is TGTGCCATCAGTGAGTCTAGTGTGGGCGGTCAGCCCCAGCATTTT. This codes for CAISESSVGGQPQHF.

As concerns this clonotype: This CDR3 fails to terminate in the conserved phenylalanine or tryptophan, so it likely reflects a read error. No DNA is shown, since the ends of the CDR3 on it are uncertain; the CDR3 is the one TCRdb lists. The J gene is TRBJ2-5, the V gene TRBV7-2; the D call TRBD1 from the table was never checked on the DNA. With termini counted, the CDR3 has 13 amino acids. CDR1 is SGHTA, CDR2 FQGNSA, per germline. This CDR3 is CASSFRTGNQPQH.

As regards this clonotype: The missing conserved phenylalanine or tryptophan at the end of this CDR3 makes a read error likely. The limits of the CDR3 on the DNA are not certain, so only TCRdb's listed CDR3 is given. V gene TRBV7-2 combines with J gene TRBJ2-7; no DNA check was done on the table's D call, TRBD2. From its first to its last residue, the CDR3 has 13 amino acids. CDR1 is SGHTA, CDR2 FQGNSA, per germline. CDR3 residues: CASSLSRGYKQHC.

The sample holds many counts of this clonotype. This chain connects TRBV19 to TRBJ1-1; TRBD1 matches 7 bases. The CDR3 length is 17 residues. V shed 5 bases and J 3 bases; nucleotides not matched to a gene: 15. Germline loops: CDR1 LNHDA, CDR2 SQIVND (reference sequence). The CDR3 region is CASSPRTGQRRHTEAFF. DNA for the CDR3: TGTGCCAGTAGTCCCCGGACAGGTCAACGCCGACACACTGAAGCTTTCTTT.

This clonotype was counted many times. V gene TRBV15 combines with J gene TRBJ2-3; D possibly corresponds to TRBD2 (6 bases). CDR3 length: 18 residues. The germline CDR1 and CDR2 sequences are LNHNV and YYDKDF (reference sequence). The V end was cut by 6 bases, the J end by 5 bases, with 27 bases between. DNA for the CDR3: TGTGCCACCAGGCCAACGTTGTGGCGGGGAGGCCGGGGAGATACGCAGTATTTT. It codes for CATRPTLWRGGRGDTQYF. Full variable domain (outside the CDR3, taken from reference TRBV15 and TRBJ2-3): DAMVIQNPRYQVTQFGKPVTLSCSQTLNHNVMYWYQQKSSQAPKLLFHYYDKDFNNEADTPDNFQSRRPNTSFCFLDIRSPGLGDTAMYLCATRPTLWRGGRGDTQYFGPGTRLTVL.

Remarks on this clonotype: One end of the junction varies from germline; a read error may be responsible. The CDR3 region is CASNRLRGIENTYTF. CDR3 in DNA: TGTGCCAGCAATCGGTTACGGGGGATCGAGAACACCTACACTTTC. The chain has TRBV2 and TRBJ1-2; a weak D match, TRBD1 (5 bases). This CDR3 contains 15 residues. CDR1 is SNHLY and CDR2 is FYNNEI in the germline V gene.

The rearrangement links TRBV5-6 to TRBJ1-3; weak D call: TRBD1 (5 bases). The V and J ends lost 8 bases and 2 bases respectively, with 20 bases between them. CDR1 is SGHDT, CDR2 YYEEEE, per germline. CDR3 size: 16 residues. For the CDR3, the DNA is TGTGCCAGTACCCCGGGCCGGACGGGGGCTGGAAACACCATATATTTT. Its translation: CASTPGRTGAGNTIYF.

Remarks on this clonotype: The CDR3 does not end in the conserved phenylalanine or tryptophan, so this is likely a read error. No DNA is shown, since the ends of the CDR3 on it are uncertain; the CDR3 is the one TCRdb lists. The chain links TRBV2 to TRBJ2-7; the table calls TRBD1, which could not be checked here. Per the germline V gene, CDR1 is SNHLY and CDR2 is FYNNEI. The CDR3 region is 15 residues in length, termini included. Here the CDR3 reads CASSDGTGTSYEYYG.

This clonotype was recorded many times. The chain is built from TRBV3-1 and TRBJ2-7; possible D gene TRBD2, 6 bases. The CDR3 contains 19 residues. The V gene lost 0 bases and the J gene lost 7 bases, with 28 bases spanning the gap. The germline V gene has CDR1 LGHDT and CDR2 YNNKEL (reference sequence). The CDR3: CASSQDTLSWDSGAGEQYF. The CDR3 coding sequence is TGTGCCAGCAGCCAAGACACCCTGTCTTGGGATAGCGGCGCGGGGGAGCAGTACTTC.

About this clonotype: Likely a read error: the CDR3 ends without its conserved phenylalanine or tryptophan. The limits of the CDR3 on the DNA are not certain, so only TCRdb's listed CDR3 is given. This sequence joins TRBV2 and TRBJ2-2; the table names TRBD2, a call not compared with the DNA. The CDR3 comprises 16 residues, both ends counted. Looked up from germline, CDR1 is SNHLY and CDR2 is FYNNEI. The CDR3 loop is CASRILTSTDTQYFGS.

The chain employs TRBV10-3 and TRBJ2-3; 9 bases match TRBD2. Germline CDR1 is ENHRY and CDR2 is SYGVKD. V dropped 10 bases and J dropped 8; count of bases not matched to a gene: 16. The CDR3 covers 15 residues. The CDR3 region is CATPAAGGHRATQYF. The CDR3 bases are TGTGCCACGCCAGCGGCGGGGGGGCATCGTGCTACGCAGTATTTT.